Below, 3 T cell receptor beta chains from the same sample are listed, as sequenced in a study of T cells in Graves' hyperthyroidism and ophthalmopathy. Amplification of TCR beta CDR3 regions used RNA as the template. With the HTBI primer set, the TCR CDR3 went through a first round of RT-PCR. One entry per CDR3 protein results from TCRdb running MiXCR on the multiplex PCR reads. Among around 600,000 distinct CDR3 sequences listed, around 13% were seen once. Specimen: blood. These receptors were collected from a woman in her forties or fifties with Graves' ophthalmopathy.

The sample holds many counts of this clonotype. The genes are TRBV28 and TRBJ1-2, with a tentative D call TRBD1 (5 bases). The ends were cut back, 2 bases at V and 10 bases at J, with 14 bases in the middle. The CDR3 totals 13 residues. The germline CDR1 and CDR2 sequences are MDHEN and SYDVKM. The CDR3 DNA follows: TGTGCCAGCAGTTTACACAGGCCCATGGCCTACACCTTC. As protein: CASSLHRPMAYTF.

This clonotype was recorded many times. V gene TRBV28 combines with J gene TRBJ2-1, with unresolved D. This CDR3 spans 15 amino acids. Trimming took 10 bases from V and 2 from J, leaving 18 bases between them. Germline V gives CDR1 MDHEN, CDR2 SYDVKM. CDR3 nucleotide sequence: TGTGCCACCAACCTTGAAGGGTACCCCTACAATGAGCAGTTCTTC. This sequence encodes CATNLEGYPYNEQFF.

This clonotype was counted ten times or more. An end of the junction does not agree with germline; a read error may underlie this. V is TRBV12-3 or TRBV12-4 and J is TRBJ2-7; TRBD2 aligns across 8 bases. The CDR3 runs to 15 residues. The CDR3 DNA sequence: TGTGCCAGCAGGTTAGCGGGGACCAGCTCCTACGAGCAGTACTTC. It yields the protein CASRLAGTSSYEQYF.